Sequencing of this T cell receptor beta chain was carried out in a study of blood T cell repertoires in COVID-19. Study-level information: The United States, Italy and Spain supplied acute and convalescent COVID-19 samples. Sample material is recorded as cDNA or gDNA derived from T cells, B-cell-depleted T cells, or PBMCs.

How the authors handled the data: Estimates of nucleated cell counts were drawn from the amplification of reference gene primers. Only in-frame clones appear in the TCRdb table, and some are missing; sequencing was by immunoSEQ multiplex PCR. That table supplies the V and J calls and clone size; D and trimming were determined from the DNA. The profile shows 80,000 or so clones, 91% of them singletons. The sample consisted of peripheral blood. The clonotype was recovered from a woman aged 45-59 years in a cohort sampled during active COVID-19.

In nucleotides, the CDR3 is TGCGCCAGCAGCTTGGGACAGAGCACAGATACGCAGTATTTT. Translated, it gives CASSLGQSTDTQYF. This chain links TRBV5-1 with TRBJ2-3, with a possible D match to TRBD1 (5 bases). V was trimmed by 0 bases and J by 0 bases, leaving 5 bases between them. This CDR3 comprises 14 residues. The V gene's germline CDR1 is SGHRS and CDR2 YFSETQ. The variable domain in full, completed from reference TRBV5-1 and TRBJ2-3, reads KAGVTQTPRYLIKTRGQQVTLSCSPISGHRSVSWYQQTPGQGLQFLFEYFSETQRNKGNFPGRFSGRQFSNSRSEMNVSTLELGDSALYLCASSLGQSTDTQYFGPGTRLTVL.